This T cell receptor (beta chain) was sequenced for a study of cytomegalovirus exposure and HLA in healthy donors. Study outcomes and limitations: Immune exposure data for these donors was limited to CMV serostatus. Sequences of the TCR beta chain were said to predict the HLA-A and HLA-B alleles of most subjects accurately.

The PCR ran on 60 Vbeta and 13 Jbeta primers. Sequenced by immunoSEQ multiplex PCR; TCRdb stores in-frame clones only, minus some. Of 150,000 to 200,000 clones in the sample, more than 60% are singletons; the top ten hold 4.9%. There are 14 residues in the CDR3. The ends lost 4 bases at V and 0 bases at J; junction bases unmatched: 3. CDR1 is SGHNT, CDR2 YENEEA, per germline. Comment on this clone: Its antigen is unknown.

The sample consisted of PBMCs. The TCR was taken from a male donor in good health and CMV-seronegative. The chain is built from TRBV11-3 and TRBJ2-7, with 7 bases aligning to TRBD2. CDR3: CASSSGTNSYEQYF. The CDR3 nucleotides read TGTGCCAGCAGCTCCGGGACTAACTCCTACGAGCAGTACTTC.